The subject of this entry is one TCR beta chain. This entry is derived from a study of blood T cell repertoires in COVID-19. Whole-study context: PBMCs, B-cell-depleted T cells, or T cells were the source of the cDNA or gDNA that made up the material.

Trimming removed 0 bases at V and 6 bases at J, with 8 bases between. The CDR3 sequence is 13 residues long. Germline CDR1 SGHDN, CDR2 FVKESK. TCRdb's copy holds only in-frame clones and misses some; the assay was immunoSEQ multiplex PCR. The sample includes around 300,000 clones, roughly 90% seen only once; the top ten take 1.7%. This TCR came from a woman aged 40 to 50 who had recovered from COVID-19. The sequenced sample was PBMCs or T cells enriched from blood (not recorded which). The gene calls are TRBV14 and TRBJ1-1; D unclear. DNA of the CDR3: TGTGCCAGCAGCCAAGAGATGGGCCCTGAAGCTTTCTTT. Encoded protein: CASSQEMGPEAFF. Complete variable domain (other parts from reference TRBV14 and TRBJ1-1): EAGVTQFPSHSVIEKGQTVTLRCDPISGHDNLYWYRRVMGKEIKFLLHFVKESKQDESGMPNNRFLAERTGGTYSTLKVQPAELEDSGVYFCASSQEMGPEAFFGQGTRLTVV.